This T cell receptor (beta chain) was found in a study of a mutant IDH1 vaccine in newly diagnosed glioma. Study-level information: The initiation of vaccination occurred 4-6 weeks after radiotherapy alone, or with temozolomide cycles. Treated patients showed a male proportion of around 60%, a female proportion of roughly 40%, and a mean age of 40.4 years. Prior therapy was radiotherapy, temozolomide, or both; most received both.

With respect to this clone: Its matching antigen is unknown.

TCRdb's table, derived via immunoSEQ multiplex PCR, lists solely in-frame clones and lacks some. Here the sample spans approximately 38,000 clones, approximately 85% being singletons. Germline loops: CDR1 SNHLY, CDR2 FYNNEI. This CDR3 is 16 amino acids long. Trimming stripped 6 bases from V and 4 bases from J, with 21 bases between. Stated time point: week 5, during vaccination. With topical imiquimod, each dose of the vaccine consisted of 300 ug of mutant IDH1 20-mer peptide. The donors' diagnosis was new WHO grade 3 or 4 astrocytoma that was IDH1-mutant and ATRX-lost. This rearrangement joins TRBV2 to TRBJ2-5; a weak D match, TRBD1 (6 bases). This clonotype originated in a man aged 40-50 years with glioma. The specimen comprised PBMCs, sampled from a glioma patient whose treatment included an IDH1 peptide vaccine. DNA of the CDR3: TGTGCCAGCAGACGATTCCGGGACACAAGGTCAGAGACCCAGTACTTC. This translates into CASRRFRDTRSETQYF.